This T cell receptor (beta chain) was captured by sequencing in a study of control samples from healthy donors and cancer patients. This CDR3 has 15 amino acids. Germline V lookup: CDR1 SGDLS, CDR2 YYNGEE. The germline V and J ends were trimmed by 0 bases and 11 bases, with 20 bases remaining between them. Sequenced by immunoSEQ multiplex PCR; TCRdb stores in-frame clones only, minus some. The repertoire includes about 120,000 clones, roughly 89% of them detected once, and 9.5% to 13% sits in the top ten. Sequencing was carried out using blood. J is TRBJ1-2 and V is TRBV9; the D is unclear. This receptor was obtained from a man aged 25 to 45 in good health. The DNA of the CDR3 is TGTGCCAGCAGCGTAGATGGCAGGTTGGCAGAAGGTTACACCTTC. This codes for CASSVDGRLAEGYTF.